This record covers a single T cell receptor beta chain. The antigen is unknown. The data belong to a study of a mutant IDH1 vaccine in newly diagnosed glioma. Study information: Patients received vaccination from 4-6 weeks after radiotherapy alone, or with temozolomide cycles. Before enrollment, the patients had been treated with radiotherapy alone, temozolomide alone, or both together. Most of them had received both. Participants attended visit V12, the safety follow-up, at week 35, and then attended visit V13 at week 47.

Time point described: week 35, safety follow-up. Mutant IDH1 20-mer peptide, at 300 ug, made up each vaccine dose, with topical imiquimod. Sequenced by immunoSEQ multiplex PCR; TCRdb stores in-frame clones only, minus some. The sample has some 54,000 clones, around 84% seen once; the top ten hold 4.1%. The CDR3 runs to 13 residues. Germline-derived CDR1 and CDR2 are SQVTM and ANQGSEA. V lost 7 bases and J lost 5, with 18 bases in between. The sequence was collected from a woman aged 18-30 years with glioma. This sequence joins TRBV29-1 and TRBJ2-7; possible D gene TRBD2, 5 bases. Sample: PBMCs, taken from a glioma patient whose treatment included an IDH1 peptide vaccine. The DNA for the CDR3 is TGCAGCGCTGGGTCGACTAAAGGGCACGAGCAGTACTTC. Its translation is CSAGSTKGHEQYF.